The 32 T cell receptor beta chains in this list originate from one sample, sequenced in a study of T cell responses to AZD1222 COVID-19 vaccine. Assay: immunoSEQ multiplex PCR; the TCRdb copy retains only in-frame clones and omits some. This sample has about 94,000 clones, with about 88% found just once. The sequences come from peripheral blood, collected on day 0 of AZD1222 vaccination. All receptors come from an adult in good health.

CDR3 residues: CASSLSRTAIYEQYF. CDR3 in DNA: TGCGCCAGCAGCTTGAGCCGGACGGCAATCTACGAGCAGTACTTC. The chain is built from TRBV5-1 and TRBJ2-7; D is uncertain. This CDR3 spans 15 amino acids. Germline-derived CDR1 and CDR2 are SGHRS and YFSETQ. V dropped 1 base and J dropped 3 bases, with 14 bases sitting between them.

CDR3 nucleotides: TGCAGTGCTAGTGGCCGGGACAGCCTCGAGGAGGGTTCACCCCTCCACTTT. It is translated as CSASGRDSLEEGSPLHF. The gene calls are TRBV20-1 and TRBJ1-6; 7 bases agree with TRBD1. The CDR3 has 17 amino acids. V lost 3 bases to trimming and J lost 9 bases; unmatched junction nucleotides: 17. Looked up from germline, CDR1 is DFQATT and CDR2 is SNEGSKA (reference sequence).

This rearrangement joins TRBV6-5 to TRBJ2-1; no clear D gene. Trimming took off 4 bases at V and 6 bases at J, with 7 bases between the two ends. This CDR3 has 12 residues. The V gene's germline CDR1 is MNHEY and CDR2 SVGAGI. The CDR3 nucleotides read TGTGCCAGCAGTTCTAGGGCCAATGAGCAGTTCTTC. This encodes CASSSRANEQFF.

The genes are TRBV4-2 and TRBJ1-1; D gene ambiguous. CDR1 and CDR2 (germline): LGHNA, YNFKEQ. This CDR3 has 16 residues. V gave up 5 bases and J gave up 1 base, with 17 bases separating them. CDR3 amino acids: CASSSLLGLGNTEAFF. The DNA of the CDR3 is TGTGCCAGCAGCTCCCTACTAGGCCTGGGGAACACTGAAGCTTTCTTT.

This chain connects TRBV3-1 (or the pseudogene TRBV3-2) to TRBJ2-7, with D perhaps matching TRBD1 (6 bases). The germline CDR1 and CDR2 sequences are LGHDT and YNNKEL (reference sequence). The CDR3 spans 13 residues. Trimming took 0 bases from V and 12 from J, leaving 15 bases between them. This chain's CDR3 is CASSQDQGQLRYF. The CDR3 DNA sequence: TGTGCCAGCAGCCAAGACCAGGGGCAGTTGAGGTACTTC.

This chain uses TRBV9 with TRBJ1-4, with D hard to call. The V end was cut by 4 bases, the J end by 2 bases, with 12 bases between. The V gene's germline CDR1 is SGDLS and CDR2 YYNGEE. This CDR3 comprises 15 residues. CDR3 residues: CASSIGPTTNEKLFF. CDR3 nucleotide sequence: TGTGCCAGCAGCATCGGACCTACGACTAATGAAAAACTGTTTTTT.

The rearrangement joins TRBV3-1 (or the pseudogene TRBV3-2) to TRBJ2-7; no firm D call. This CDR3 contains 15 residues. Germline V gene lookup returns CDR1 LGHDT and CDR2 YNNKEL (reference sequence). V dropped 0 bases and J dropped 3 bases, with 12 bases sitting between them. The CDR3 bases are TGTGCCAGCAGCCAAGATATATCGGGTTTCTACGAGCAGTACTTC. Amino acids: CASSQDISGFYEQYF.

The genes are TRBV5-1 and TRBJ1-4; D is undetermined. With 1 base removed from V and 5 bases from J, the gap between germline ends came to 9 bases. CDR1 SGHRS and CDR2 YFSETQ come from the germline V gene. The CDR3 runs to 14 residues. The CDR3 coding sequence is TGCGCCAGCAGCTTGAACGGTCAAAATGAAAAACTGTTTTTT. Amino acids: CASSLNGQNEKLFF.

The chain is built from TRBV2 and TRBJ2-7; D not certain. The CDR3 runs to 14 residues. Trimming pared 3 bases from V and 9 bases from J, leaving 18 bases between. CDR1 and CDR2 from the germline V gene are SNHLY and FYNNEI. The CDR3, as DNA: TGTGCCAGCAGTGAGGGGTGGAGAGCGCTCGGGCAGTACTTC. Translating gives CASSEGWRALGQYF.

This clone appeared a few times. This chain links TRBV13 with TRBJ1-5; D not certain. CDR1 and CDR2 from the germline V gene are PRHDT and FYEKMQ (reference sequence). This CDR3 has 14 residues. V was pared by 4 bases and J by 2 bases, with 9 bases between. The CDR3 loop reads CASSSGRGNQPQHF. CDR3 sequence (DNA): TGTGCCAGCAGCTCAGGAAGGGGCAATCAGCCCCAGCATTTT.

V gene TRBV15 combines with J gene TRBJ1-6; D remains unclear. The V end was cut by 1 base, the J end by 0 bases, with 4 bases between. This CDR3 contains 15 residues. CDR1 and CDR2 from the germline V gene are LNHNV and YYDKDF (reference sequence). CDR3 region: CATSRGSSYNSPLHF. CDR3 bases: TGTGCCACCAGCAGAGGAAGCTCCTATAATTCACCCCTCCACTTT.

The chain combines TRBV11-2 with TRBJ2-4; a possible D gene is TRBD1 (6 bases). The CDR3 extends over 16 amino acids. Between the trimmed V and J ends, which lost 3 bases and 3 bases, there was a span of 15 bases. Germline loops: CDR1 SGHAT, CDR2 FQNNGV. CDR3: CASSFSIQGSKNIQYF. The CDR3 region has the DNA TGTGCCAGCAGCTTTAGCATACAGGGAAGCAAAAACATTCAGTACTTC.

This chain connects TRBV30 to TRBJ1-3, with 8 positions matching TRBD1. CDR1 and CDR2 (germline): GTSNPN, SVGIG (reference sequence). V shed 2 bases and J 13 bases; nucleotides not matched to a gene: 7. CDR3 length equals 12 residues. CDR3: CAWSQRQGMIYF. The CDR3 nucleotides read TGTGCCTGGAGTCAGAGACAGGGGATGATATATTTT.

This chain links TRBV19 with TRBJ2-5; perhaps TRBD1 as D (6 bases). V lost 6 bases to trimming and J lost 3 bases, with 14 bases between them. The germline V gene has CDR1 LNHDA and CDR2 SQIVND (reference sequence). This CDR3 spans 14 amino acids. The CDR3 loop is CASRSSGDKETQYF. DNA of the CDR3: TGTGCCAGTAGGTCCTCCGGGGACAAAGAGACCCAGTACTTC.

CDR3 bases: TGTGCCAGTAGCGGTATAGGAGAAAAACTGTTTTTT. It yields the protein CASSGIGEKLFF. V and J are TRBV19 and TRBJ1-4; no firm D call. The CDR3 loop spans 12 amino acids. The V end lost 6 bases, the J end lost 8 bases, and 10 bases lay between the germline ends. Germline V gives CDR1 LNHDA, CDR2 SQIVND (reference sequence).

CDR3 amino acids: CASSLQHLVGLNTEAFF. CDR3 nucleotide sequence: TGTGCCAGCAGTCTGCAACACCTGGTCGGGTTGAACACTGAAGCTTTCTTT. The V gene is TRBV27, the J gene TRBJ1-1, with no clear D. The CDR3 is 17 residues long. Germline V lookup: CDR1 MNHEY, CDR2 SMNVEV (reference sequence). Trimming removed 5 bases from V and 0 bases from J, with 19 bases in between.

This clone was counted a single time. The gene calls are TRBV4-1 and TRBJ1-4; D is unclear. Trimming removed 1 base at V and 7 bases at J, with 13 bases between. Germline CDR1 is MGHRA and CDR2 is YSYEKL. The CDR3 covers 15 residues. The CDR3: CASSQGVGLSEKLFF. CDR3 sequence (DNA): TGCGCCAGCAGCCAAGGGGTCGGATTAAGTGAAAAACTGTTTTTT.

The CDR3 bases are TGTGCCAGCAGCTACCCAGGGTATGGACAGCCCCAGCATTTT. It codes for CASSYPGYGQPQHF. The chain recombines TRBV7-2 with TRBJ1-5; weak D call: TRBD1 (5 bases). This CDR3 comprises 14 residues. Germline V lookup: CDR1 SGHTA, CDR2 FQGNSA. Between the trimmed V and J ends, which lost 4 bases and 7 bases, there was a span of 14 bases.

In regard to this clone: The same CDR3 also results from other DNA sequences found in this sample. The J gene is TRBJ2-3, the V gene TRBV9, with 12 bases that match TRBD2. The CDR3 covers 16 residues. Germline V CDR1 and CDR2: SGDLS, YYNGEE. Trimming at V came to 0 bases and at J to 3 bases, leaving 2 bases not matched to a gene. The CDR3 reads CASSVALAGGTDTQYF. The CDR3 nucleotides read TGTGCCAGCAGCGTAGCTCTAGCGGGGGGGACAGATACGCAGTATTTT. Combining the CDR3 with reference TRBV9 and TRBJ2-3 gives the whole variable domain DSGVTQTPKHLITATGQRVTLRCSPRSGDLSVYWYQQSLDQGLQFLIQYYNGEERAKGNILERFSAQQFPDLHSELNLSSLELGDSALYFCASSVALAGGTDTQYFGPGTRLTVL.

This clone came up once. The chain uses TRBV6-5 and TRBJ2-5; 7 bases agree with TRBD1. Germline-derived CDR1 and CDR2 are MNHEY and SVGAGI. V dropped 9 bases and J dropped 0; count of bases not matched to a gene: 7. This CDR3 has 14 residues. The CDR3 here is CASRTGEYQETQYF. Here the CDR3 DNA reads TGTGCCAGTCGGACAGGAGAGTACCAAGAGACCCAGTACTTC.

The table lists this clone with a few counts. The rearrangement uses TRBV6-5 and TRBJ2-5; no clear D. Germline values: CDR1 MNHEY, CDR2 SVGAGI. Trimming shortened V by 7 bases and J by 3 bases, and 12 bases separated the two germline ends. This CDR3 spans 13 amino acids. The CDR3, as DNA: TGTGCCAGCACCTTCGCAGGCAAAGAGACCCAGTACTTC. Its translation: CASTFAGKETQYF.

This clone was observed once. The genes are TRBV7-6 and TRBJ2-7; D is unresolved. CDR3 length: 13 residues. V lost 5 bases and J 6 bases, leaving 14 bases between the germline ends. Germline loops: CDR1 SGHVS, CDR2 FNYEAQ. The CDR3 DNA follows: TGTGCCAGCAGCCCGGACCTTCTGGGCGAGCAGTACTTC. Its protein product is CASSPDLLGEQYF. Using reference TRBV7-6 and TRBJ2-7 for the parts outside the CDR3, the full variable domain is GAGVSQSPRYKVTKRGQDVALRCDPISGHVSLYWYRQALGQGPEFLTYFNYEAQQDKSGLPNDRFSAERPEGSISTLTIQRTEQRDSAMYRCASSPDLLGEQYFGPGTRLTVT.

The CDR3 bases are TGTGCCAGCAGTCAACCGGGACGGACTTCGAACACCGGGGAGCTGTTTTTT. Its protein is CASSQPGRTSNTGELFF. The V gene is TRBV6-2 or TRBV6-3, the J gene TRBJ2-2; the D call may be TRBD1 or TRBD2 (5 bases each). Trimming stripped 5 bases from V and 0 bases from J, with 16 bases between. CDR3 size: 17 residues. CDR1 and CDR2 from the germline V gene are MNHEY and SVGEGT.

This rearrangement joins TRBV30 to TRBJ2-4; perhaps TRBD1 as D (5 bases). V lost 2 bases to trimming and J lost 9 bases, with 14 bases between them. Germline CDR1 is GTSNPN and CDR2 is SVGIG (reference sequence). This CDR3 contains 13 residues. The CDR3 is CAWSRQGVPIQYF. Written as DNA, the CDR3 is TGTGCCTGGAGTCGGCAGGGCGTGCCCATTCAGTACTTC.

This chain joins TRBV6-5 and TRBJ2-2, with 11 bases that match TRBD1. Germline assignment: CDR1 MNHEY and CDR2 SVGAGI. CDR3 length equals 15 residues. J lost 4 bases, V lost 6 bases, and 4 bases had no gene match. Written as DNA, the CDR3 is TGTGCCAGCAGGATGGACAGGGGGCTCACCGGGGAGCTGTTTTTT. Its translation is CASRMDRGLTGELFF.

The genes are TRBV5-1 and TRBJ2-3, with 7 bases lining up with TRBD2. J lost 2 bases, V lost 3 bases, and 12 bases had no gene match. CDR3 length equals 17 residues. The germline V gene encodes CDR1 SGHRS and CDR2 YFSETQ. CDR3 sequence reads: CASSSSLAFPLTDTQYF. In nucleotides, the CDR3 is TGCGCCAGCAGCTCCTCACTAGCGTTCCCCCTCACAGATACGCAGTATTTT.

The V and J genes are TRBV6-6 and TRBJ1-3; D unresolved. The CDR3 extends over 12 amino acids. Germline values: CDR1 MNHNY, CDR2 SVGAGI (reference sequence). Trimming removed 6 bases at V and 0 bases at J, with 3 bases between. Written as DNA, the CDR3 is TGTGCCAGCAGGGACTCTGGAAACACCATATATTTT. The encoded protein is CASRDSGNTIYF.

This rearrangement joins TRBV28 to TRBJ1-3; 9 nucleotides agree with TRBD1. Germline CDR1 MDHEN, CDR2 SYDVKM. V shed 2 bases and J 4 bases; nucleotides not matched to a gene: 3. This CDR3 spans 15 amino acids. CDR3 nucleotide sequence: TGTGCCAGCAGTTTAAACGGACAGGGGGGAAACACCATATATTTT. Residues: CASSLNGQGGNTIYF.

The chain recombines TRBV7-3 with TRBJ2-6; D is uncertain. The CDR3 totals 16 residues. Germline lookup yields CDR1 SGHTA and CDR2 FQGTGA. With 5 bases removed from V and 0 bases from J, the gap between germline ends came to 11 bases. The CDR3 loop reads CASSTTSASGANVLTF. The CDR3 DNA reads TGTGCCAGCAGCACTACGTCAGCCTCTGGGGCCAACGTCCTGACTTTC.

The CDR3 nucleotides read TGTGCCAGCAGCCCGACCGGGACCGGGGAGCTGTTTTTT. Translating gives CASSPTGTGELFF. The chain links TRBV7-2 to TRBJ2-2, with D uncertain. Germline CDR1 and CDR2: SGHTA and FQGNSA. The CDR3 extends over 13 amino acids. V lost 5 bases to trimming and J lost 5 bases, with 9 bases between them.

The chain has TRBV5-4 and TRBJ1-2, with TRBD1 matching 12 bases. V trimming: 3 bases; J trimming: 6 bases; junction bases outside the gene matches: 12. Germline V lookup: CDR1 SGHNT, CDR2 YYREEE (reference sequence). This CDR3 contains 17 residues. CDR3 DNA sequence: TGTGCCAGCAGCTCCGGGACAGGGGGCTGGGGAGCTGATGGCTACACCTTC. It is translated as CASSSGTGGWGADGYTF.

The chain carries TRBV12-3 or TRBV12-4 and TRBJ2-3; D unresolved. V dropped 5 bases and J dropped 3 bases, with 9 bases sitting between them. The CDR3 is made up of 13 amino acids. CDR3 in DNA: TGTGCCAGCAGTCCAGAGGTTACAGATACGCAGTATTTT. It encodes CASSPEVTDTQYF.